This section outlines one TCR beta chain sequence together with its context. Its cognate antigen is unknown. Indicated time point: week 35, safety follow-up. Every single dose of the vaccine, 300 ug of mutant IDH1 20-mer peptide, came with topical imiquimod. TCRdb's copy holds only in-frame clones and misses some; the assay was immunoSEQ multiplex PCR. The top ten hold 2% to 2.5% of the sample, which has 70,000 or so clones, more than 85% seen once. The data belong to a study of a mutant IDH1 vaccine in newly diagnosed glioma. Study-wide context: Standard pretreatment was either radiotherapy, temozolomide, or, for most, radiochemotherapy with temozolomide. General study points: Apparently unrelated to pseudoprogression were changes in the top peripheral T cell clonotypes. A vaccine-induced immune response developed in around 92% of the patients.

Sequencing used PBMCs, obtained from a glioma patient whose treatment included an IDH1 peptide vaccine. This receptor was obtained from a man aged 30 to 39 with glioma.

CDR3 in amino acids: CASSLDSYNSPLHF. The CDR3 region has the DNA TGTGCCAGCAGCTTAGACTCCTATAATTCACCCCTCCACTTT. This rearrangement joins TRBV13 to TRBJ1-6, with D uncertain. The germline CDR1 and CDR2 sequences are PRHDT and FYEKMQ (reference sequence). The CDR3 spans 14 residues. Trimming took 1 base from V and 0 from J, leaving 1 base between them.